The present T cell receptor (beta chain) was sequenced within a study of T cell repertoires in cytomegalovirus infection (dated by TCRdb to about 2019). For context, the study as a whole: Peptide stimulations targeted recently identified HLA-C-restricted CMV epitopes, whose presentation resists viral immunomodulation, together with well-studied HLA-B-restricted epitopes. The HLA type of each donor mattered for the analysis, because public TCR beta signatures pointed to carriage of CMV infection along with the matching HLA type. Summary of the overall study and its limitations: The ex vivo response was dominated by HLA-C-restricted CMV-specific TCR beta clonotypes, and the single most frequent clonotype in two of eight donors was supplied by these HLA-C-restricted clonotypes. Carriers of CMV infection plus the relevant HLA type were discriminated by the cumulative frequency of public TCR beta family members in the study cohort and in an independent approximately 400-donor cohort.

From the cysteine through the phenylalanine, the CDR3 covers 15 amino acids. Left in the record is the CDR3 DNA by itself, 45 bases read in frame from the first base. At the junction V is shortened by 4 bases and J by 3 bases, with 13 bases in between. Sequences LNHDA (CDR1) and SQIVND (CDR2) are obtained from the germline V gene (reference sequence). The run used an Illumina HiSeq 1500. Through fastp at Q25 and MiXCR, TCRdb rebuilt clones from the public reads, retaining in-frame beta chains. CDR3 protein duplicates are merged, each entry listing the most common genes and DNA. The sample profile shows around 570,000 distinct CDR3 sequences; 35% to 50% of them were found once. 48% of the sample rests with the top ten. As for this clonotype: Its antigen remains unidentified. No base quality values were provided; no much bigger clone lies one nucleotide off.

This sample's treatment or condition label indicates: in vitro stimulation with specific CMV peptide epitopes to enrich CMV-specific T cells. The clonotype originates from a human donor in good health (CMV status not recorded). Some clones in this sample may be carry-over from other donors' samples. The starting material was cultured PBMCs, obtained from culture after CMV antigen stimulation. The sequence joins TRBV19 to TRBJ1-5; the D gene assignment is ambiguous. CDR3 reads: CASSTQESVNQPQHF. The DNA sequence follows: TGTGCCAGTAGTACCCAAGAGTCCGTCAATCAGCCCCAGCATTTT.